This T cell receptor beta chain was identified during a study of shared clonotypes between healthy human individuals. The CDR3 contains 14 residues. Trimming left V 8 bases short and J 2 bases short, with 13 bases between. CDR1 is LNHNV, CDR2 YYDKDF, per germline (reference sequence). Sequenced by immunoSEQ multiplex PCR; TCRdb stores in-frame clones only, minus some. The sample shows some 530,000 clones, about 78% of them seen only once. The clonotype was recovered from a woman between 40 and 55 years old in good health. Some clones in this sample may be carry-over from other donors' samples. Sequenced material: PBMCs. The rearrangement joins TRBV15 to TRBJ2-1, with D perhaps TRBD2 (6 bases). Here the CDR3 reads CATATSSPYNEQFF. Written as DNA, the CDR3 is TGTGCCACCGCGACTAGTAGCCCCTACAATGAGCAGTTCTTC. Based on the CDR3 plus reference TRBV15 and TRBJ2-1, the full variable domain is DAMVIQNPRYQVTQFGKPVTLSCSQTLNHNVMYWYQQKSSQAPKLLFHYYDKDFNNEADTPDNFQSRRPNTSFCFLDIRSPGLGDTAMYLCATATSSPYNEQFFGPGTRLTVL.